A selection of T cell receptor beta chains follows, all from one sample in a study of CD8 T cells in Susac syndrome. One entry per CDR3 protein results from TCRdb running MiXCR on the immunoSEQ multiplex PCR reads. The repertoire holds about 250,000 distinct CDR3 sequences, 93% seen once, with roughly 0.072% in the top ten. Material: CD4+ T cells from PBMCs. The receptor set was obtained from a human donor with multiple sclerosis. Each CDR3 is given with its conserved first and last residue. Fields, in order: clone size, D gene, J gene, V gene, CDR3 DNA, CDR3 protein. A D gene is named only where the DNA matches it firmly. A row's size may be missing; if present it is once, few, many or a size class.

size: NA; D: NA; J: TRBJ1-1; V: TRBV20-1; DNA: TGCAGTGCACGACGAGGGGGGCGTAACACTGAAGCTTTCTTT; CDR3: CSARRGGRNTEAFF
size: NA; D: NA; J: TRBJ2-5; V: TRBV5-1; DNA: TGCGCCAGCAGCCCCGGGACCATGGGCGAGACCCAGTACTTC; CDR3: CASSPGTMGETQYF
size: NA; D: NA; J: TRBJ1-4; V: TRBV20-1; DNA: TGCAGTGCTATGACAGTTCAGGGGGAAAAACTGTTTTTT; CDR3: CSAMTVQGEKLFF
size: NA; D: NA; J: TRBJ2-3; V: TRBV7-9; DNA: TGTGCCAGCAGCCCAGAAGGGGCTCCCACAGATACGCAGTATTTT; CDR3: CASSPEGAPTDTQYF
size: NA; D: NA; J: TRBJ2-1; V: TRBV12-3/TRBV12-4; DNA: TGTGCCAGCACCGGGACTTTCGGGCAGTTCTTC; CDR3: CASTGTFGQFF
size: NA; D: NA; J: TRBJ1-5; V: TRBV30; DNA: TGTGCCTGGAGTCCGGGGGGGCTCCTTAGCAATCAGCCCCAGCATTTT; CDR3: CAWSPGGLLSNQPQHF
size: once; D: TRBD1; J: TRBJ1-6; V: TRBV30; DNA: TGTGCCTGGACCCTGGGGACAGTAAATTCACCCCTCCACTTT; CDR3: CAWTLGTVNSPLHF
size: many; D: NA; J: TRBJ2-3; V: TRBV18; DNA: TGTGCCAGCAGCCCCAGCACAGATACGCAGTATTTT; CDR3: CASSPSTDTQYF
size: NA; D: TRBD2; J: TRBJ2-5; V: TRBV4-1; DNA: TGCGCCAGCAGCCAAGATAAGCTTCTTGGGGGGGACCAAGAGACCCAGTACTTC; CDR3: CASSQDKLLGGDQETQYF
size: NA; D: NA; J: TRBJ2-3; V: TRBV12-5; DNA: TGTGCTAGTGGTTTGGGACAGAAGAGCACAGATACGCAGTATTTT; CDR3: CASGLGQKSTDTQYF
size: NA; D: NA; J: TRBJ2-7; V: TRBV20-1; DNA: TGCAGTGCTAGAGATTTCGGCAGCAATGGCGAGCAGTACTTC; CDR3: CSARDFGSNGEQYF
size: once; D: NA; J: TRBJ1-5; V: TRBV5-6; DNA: TGTGCCAGCAGCTTTCAGGGGTTTAGCAATCAGCCCCAGCATTTT; CDR3: CASSFQGFSNQPQHF
size: NA; D: NA; J: TRBJ2-1; V: TRBV15; DNA: TGTGCCACCAGCAGAGGTGGGACTGGCTCTCAAAGTGAGCAGTTCTTC; CDR3: CATSRGGTGSQSEQFF
size: NA; D: NA; J: TRBJ1-1; V: TRBV12-3/TRBV12-4; DNA: TGTGCCAGCAGTTCCCGAAGGAGTCCTGAAGCTTTCTTT; CDR3: CASSSRRSPEAFF